These 23 T cell receptor beta chains were sequenced from one sample in a study of T cells in Graves' hyperthyroidism and ophthalmopathy (dated by TCRdb to between 2018 and 2020). Library creation used multiplex PCR. TCRdb lists the instrument as Illumina HiSeq 2000. The TCR beta CDR3 regions were amplified from the RNA transcripts. A first-round RT-PCR of the TCR CDR3 used the HTBI primer set with the Qiagen OneStep RT-PCR kit. The public reads were run again by TCRdb, first through fastp at Q25 and then through MiXCR, and only productive beta chains were kept. Rows with a matching CDR3 protein are joined into one entry that keeps the most common DNA and genes. The sample data list over 500,000 distinct CDR3 sequences, and about 15% of these were observed just once. 29% of the sample is taken by the ten largest. Sequences were obtained from blood. These receptors all stem from a woman in her 30s with Graves' ophthalmopathy.

This clonotype was seen ten or more times. This sequence joins TRBV6-2 or TRBV6-3 and TRBJ2-1; tentative D call: TRBD2 (5 bases). There are 15 residues in the CDR3. The germline CDR1 and CDR2 sequences are MNHEY and SVGEGT. V dropped 3 bases and J dropped 7 bases, with 16 bases sitting between them. CDR3 residues: CASSYQDSLGNEQFF. CDR3 DNA: TGTGCCAGCAGTTATCAGGACTCCCTAGGGAATGAGCAGTTCTTC.

This chain connects TRBV20-1 to TRBJ2-1; unclear D gene. The V gene's germline CDR1 is DFQATT and CDR2 SNEGSKA (reference sequence). With 2 bases removed from V and 10 bases from J, the gap between germline ends came to 6 bases. The CDR3 covers 10 residues. CDR3 sequence: CSARLAEQFF. The DNA of the CDR3 is TGCAGTGCTAGATTGGCAGAGCAGTTCTTC.

This clonotype was counted between two and nine times. The V call is TRBV27, the J call TRBJ1-1; tentative D call: TRBD1 (5 bases). V gave up 3 bases and J gave up 2 bases, with 10 bases separating them. Germline CDR1 and CDR2: MNHEY and SMNVEV (reference sequence). This CDR3 is 14 amino acids long. Written as DNA, the CDR3 is TGTGCCAGCAGTTTTTGGGGCGGAAACACTGAAGCTTTCTTT. This translates into CASSFWGGNTEAFF.

This clonotype turned up a few times. The chain is built from TRBV20-1 and TRBJ1-6; D unresolved. V lost 0 bases and J 3 bases, leaving 9 bases between the germline ends. Germline V gene data show CDR1 as DFQATT and CDR2 as SNEGSKA (reference sequence). CDR3 length: 15 residues. CDR3 amino acids: CSARDIRNYNSPLHF. The CDR3 region has the DNA TGCAGTGCTAGAGATATCAGGAACTATAATTCACCCCTCCACTTT.

This clonotype was counted at least ten times. The genes are TRBV7-2 and TRBJ2-1, with D tentatively TRBD2 (6 bases). The germline CDR1 and CDR2 sequences are SGHTA and FQGNSA. Between the trimmed V and J ends, which lost 0 bases and 12 bases, there was a span of 15 bases. CDR3 size: 14 residues. CDR3 region: CASSLASRTSPQFF. The CDR3 nucleotides read TGTGCCAGCAGCTTAGCGAGTCGAACTAGCCCGCAGTTCTTC. Drawing the rest from reference TRBV7-2 and TRBJ2-1, the complete variable domain is GAGVSQSPSNKVTEKGKDVELRCDPISGHTALYWYRQSLGQGLEFLIYFQGNSAPDKSGLPSDRFSAERTGGSVSTLTIQRTQQEDSAVYLCASSLASRTSPQFFGPGTRLTVL.

This clonotype was picked up many times. The genes are TRBV11-2 and TRBJ2-3, with D possibly matching TRBD2 (7 bases). The CDR3 sequence is 16 residues long. The V end was cut by 4 bases, the J end by 6 bases, with 20 bases between. CDR1 is SGHAT, CDR2 FQNNGV, per germline. This chain's CDR3 is CASSSQGGGPRDTQYF. The CDR3 coding sequence is TGTGCCAGCAGCTCCCAAGGGGGAGGGCCTAGGGATACGCAGTATTTT.

This clonotype occurred many times. The chain carries TRBV20-1 and TRBJ1-2, with D possibly matching TRBD1 (6 bases). V was trimmed by 6 bases and J by 2 bases, leaving 25 bases between them. Germline V gives CDR1 DFQATT, CDR2 SNEGSKA (reference sequence). This CDR3 has 17 amino acids. CDR3 sequence reads: CSAPNSGQLHSNYGYTF. CDR3 sequence (DNA): TGCAGTGCCCCGAATTCGGGACAACTCCACTCGAACTATGGCTACACCTTC.

This chain uses TRBV20-1 with TRBJ2-7, with 7 nucleotides matching TRBD2. From germline, CDR1 is DFQATT and CDR2 SNEGSKA (reference sequence). This CDR3 contains 15 residues. The V and J ends lost 6 bases and 7 bases, in that order; junction bases with no gene match: 18. The CDR3 region has the DNA TGCAGTGCCCGCCGGGGAGCGGGATCGGTCGGTGAGCAGTACTTC. Amino acid sequence: CSARRGAGSVGEQYF.

This clonotype was seen a few times. The genes are TRBV9 and TRBJ2-5, with 7 bases lining up with TRBD2. Looked up from germline, CDR1 is SGDLS and CDR2 is YYNGEE. The CDR3 spans 17 residues. J gave up 5 bases and V 0 bases, and 13 bases lay outside the gene matches. The chain's CDR3 is CASSVDLAGASRETQYF. Here the CDR3 DNA reads TGTGCCAGCAGCGTAGATCTGGCGGGAGCTAGCCGGGAGACCCAGTACTTC. The full variable domain, its missing parts supplied by reference TRBV9 and TRBJ2-5, is DSGVTQTPKHLITATGQRVTLRCSPRSGDLSVYWYQQSLDQGLQFLIQYYNGEERAKGNILERFSAQQFPDLHSELNLSSLELGDSALYFCASSVDLAGASRETQYFGPGTRLLVL.

Many counts were recorded for this clonotype. The chain joins TRBV20-1 to TRBJ2-1; 10 nucleotides line up with TRBD2. Per germline, CDR1 DFQATT and CDR2 SNEGSKA (reference sequence). V shed 2 bases, J shed 5 bases, and the junction held 9 bases outside the gene matches. The CDR3 runs 16 residues. CDR3 region: CSARSPGLAVNNEQFF. For the CDR3, the DNA is TGCAGTGCTAGATCCCCCGGACTAGCGGTAAACAATGAGCAGTTCTTC.

This clonotype was counted a few times. The chain uses TRBV6-2 or TRBV6-3 and TRBJ2-1; 8 positions match TRBD1. CDR1 is MNHEY, CDR2 SVGEGT, per germline. Losses at the gene ends were 6 bases for V and 0 bases for J; bases not matched to a gene: 4. The CDR3 consists of 15 residues. CDR3: CASRDRVGSYNEQFF. The CDR3 region has the DNA TGTGCCAGCAGGGACAGGGTGGGCTCCTACAATGAGCAGTTCTTC.

This clonotype was recorded at least ten times. The rearrangement uses TRBV28 and TRBJ2-7, with a weak D call TRBD1 (5 bases). The ends were cut back, 1 base at V and 0 bases at J, with 7 bases in the middle. Germline CDR1 reads MDHEN; CDR2 reads SYDVKM. The CDR3 runs to 14 residues. CDR3 amino acids: CASSLLQDSYEQYF. The CDR3 nucleotides read TGTGCCAGCAGTTTATTACAGGACTCCTACGAGCAGTACTTC. The whole variable domain, filled in from reference TRBV28 and TRBJ2-7, reads DVKVTQSSRYLVKRTGEKVFLECVQDMDHENMFWYRQDPGLGLRLIYFSYDVKMKEKGDIPEGYSVSREKKERFSLILESASTNQTSMYLCASSLLQDSYEQYFGPGTRLTVT.

This chain's CDR3 is CSAKGVMGGYGYTF. CDR3 DNA: TGCAGTGCTAAGGGGGTTATGGGGGGCTATGGCTACACCTTC. The chain employs TRBV20-1 and TRBJ1-2; the D gene is possibly TRBD1 (6 bases). Trimming cost V 4 bases and J 4 bases, with 16 bases left between them. The length of the CDR3 is 14 residues. Germline CDR1 and CDR2: DFQATT and SNEGSKA (reference sequence).

This clonotype was seen many times. V gene TRBV6-5 combines with J gene TRBJ2-7; TRBD2 matches at 10 bases. Trimming at V came to 0 bases and at J to 3 bases, leaving 2 bases not matched to a gene. There are 15 residues in the CDR3. In germline, CDR1 is MNHEY, CDR2 SVGAGI. CDR3 sequence: CASSYSPSGSYEQYF. In DNA, the CDR3 is TGTGCCAGCAGTTACTCGCCTAGCGGGAGCTACGAGCAGTACTTC.

In regard to this clonotype: A single base separates this from a much larger clone, so it may be a read error. The V gene is TRBV11-1, the J gene TRBJ2-7; the D gene is possibly TRBD1 (6 bases). The J call could be wrong; TRBJ2-1 is a better fit for the DNA end. Germline loops: CDR1 SGHAT, CDR2 FQDESV (reference sequence). The CDR3 contains 14 residues. CDR3 loop: CASSAYREPYEQFF. The CDR3 DNA reads as TGTGCCAGCAGCGCTTACAGGGAACCCTACGAGCAGTTCTTC.

This clonotype came up many times. The chain uses TRBV28 and TRBJ2-7, with TRBD2 matching over 7 bases. Germline-derived CDR1 and CDR2 are MDHEN and SYDVKM. V lost 6 bases to trimming and J lost 0 bases; unmatched junction nucleotides: 8. This CDR3 contains 15 residues. The CDR3 loop reads CASSGHRTSSYEQYF. The CDR3 nucleotides are TGTGCCAGCAGCGGCCACAGGACTAGCTCCTACGAGCAGTACTTC.

This clonotype came up many times. The V gene is TRBV11-3, the J gene TRBJ2-1, with 9 bases lining up with TRBD2. Germline CDR1 is SGHNT and CDR2 is YENEEA. Germline trimming cut 2 bases from V and 5 bases from J; bases unmatched to any gene: 7. The CDR3 consists of 16 residues. The CDR3 region is CASSLHGTSINNEQFF. The CDR3 DNA reads as TGTGCCAGCAGCTTACACGGGACTAGCATTAACAATGAGCAGTTCTTC.

The table lists this clonotype with many counts. The genes are TRBV7-8 and TRBJ2-7, with 7 nucleotides matching TRBD1. CDR1 is SGHVS and CDR2 is FQNEAQ in the germline V gene. There are 14 residues in the CDR3. V lost 3 bases and J lost 4; bases outside the gene matches: 6. CDR3 loop: CASSLGRGPYEQYF. In nucleotides, the CDR3 is TGTGCCAGCAGCTTGGGAAGGGGGCCTTACGAGCAGTACTTC.

The gene calls are TRBV9 and TRBJ1-1; no definite D call. CDR1 and CDR2 (germline): SGDLS, YYNGEE. The CDR3 sequence is 14 residues long. The V end lost 0 bases, the J end lost 3 bases, and 9 bases lay between the germline ends. CDR3 residues: CASSVVPGHTEAFF. The CDR3 nucleotides are TGTGCCAGCAGCGTAGTTCCGGGCCACACTGAAGCTTTCTTT. Supplemented by reference TRBV9 and TRBJ1-1, the full variable domain reads DSGVTQTPKHLITATGQRVTLRCSPRSGDLSVYWYQQSLDQGLQFLIQYYNGEERAKGNILERFSAQQFPDLHSELNLSSLELGDSALYFCASSVVPGHTEAFFGQGTRLTVV.

Ten or more counts support this clonotype. The chain is built from TRBV7-3 and TRBJ2-2; D not resolved. The length of the CDR3 is 14 residues. Germline CDR1 is SGHTA and CDR2 is FQGTGA. V lost 5 bases and J 0 bases, leaving 7 bases between the germline ends. The CDR3 region has the DNA TGTGCCAGCAGCCCAACAGCGAACACCGGGGAGCTGTTTTTT. It yields the protein CASSPTANTGELFF.

A few counts support this clonotype. V gene TRBV29-1 combines with J gene TRBJ1-2; 12 bases agree with TRBD1. Germline V CDR1 and CDR2: SQVTM, ANQGSEA. The CDR3 length is 17 residues. CDR3 DNA: TGCGGCGCCGGTGGGGGGACAGGGGGCCGAGCTAACTATGGCTACACCTTC. It translates to CGAGGGTGGRANYGYTF. Full variable domain (missing parts from reference TRBV29-1 and TRBJ1-2): SAVISQKPSRDICQRGTSLTIQCQVDSQVTMMFWYRQQPGQSLTLIATANQGSEATYESGFVIDKFPISRPNLTFSTLTVSNMSPEDSSIYLCGAGGGTGGRANYGYTFGSGTRLTVV.

The sample holds many counts of this clonotype. The rearrangement links TRBV7-3 to TRBJ2-1; 7 bases are shared with TRBD1. The V gene's germline CDR1 is SGHTA and CDR2 FQGTGA. J gave up 2 bases and V 5 bases, and 6 bases lay outside the gene matches. The CDR3 spans 15 residues. DNA for the CDR3: TGTGCCAGCAGCCAAGCCGGGACAGCCTACAATGAGCAGTTCTTC. Translating gives CASSQAGTAYNEQFF.

This clonotype was counted at least ten times. The rearrangement links TRBV20-1 to TRBJ1-1; TRBD1 matches at 8 bases. This CDR3 contains 16 residues. CDR1 and CDR2 from the germline V gene are DFQATT and SNEGSKA (reference sequence). V lost 5 bases and J lost 0; bases outside the gene matches: 11. In nucleotides, the CDR3 is TGCAGTGCTCGGGGAGGGACAGGAAGGGTGAACACTGAAGCTTTCTTT. Its protein is CSARGGTGRVNTEAFF.